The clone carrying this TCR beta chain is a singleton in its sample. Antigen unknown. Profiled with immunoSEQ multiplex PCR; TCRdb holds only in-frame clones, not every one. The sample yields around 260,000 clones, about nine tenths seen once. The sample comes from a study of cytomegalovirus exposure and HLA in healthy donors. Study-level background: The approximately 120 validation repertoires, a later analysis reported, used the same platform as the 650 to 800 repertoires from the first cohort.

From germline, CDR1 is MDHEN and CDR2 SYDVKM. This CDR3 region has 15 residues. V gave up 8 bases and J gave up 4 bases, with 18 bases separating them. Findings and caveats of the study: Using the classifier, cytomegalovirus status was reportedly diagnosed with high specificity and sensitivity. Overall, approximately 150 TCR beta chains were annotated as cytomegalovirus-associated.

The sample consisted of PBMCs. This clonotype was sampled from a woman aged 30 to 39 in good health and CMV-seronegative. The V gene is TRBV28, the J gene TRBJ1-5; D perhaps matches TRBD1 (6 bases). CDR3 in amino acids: CASRIAGGKNQPQHF. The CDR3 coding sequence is TGTGCCAGCCGCATTGCGGGGGGCAAGAATCAGCCCCAGCATTTT.